This TCR beta chain derives from a study of spatial heterogeneity in lung cancer. Study as a whole: Each time, sequencing found more beta-chain sequences than alpha-chain sequences.

In the library, each TCR cDNA molecule bore its own unique molecular identifier. A single record per CDR3 protein comes from TCRdb applying MiXCR to the 5' RACE reads. Of some 47,000 distinct CDR3 sequences in the sample, 6% to 9% were seen once. Time point defined: sample taken at primary tumor resection. The authors sequenced whole RNA from tumor, nontumor lung or frozen PBMC without sorting. Samples were obtained from some 70 donors, all untreated early-stage non-small cell lung cancer patients. This clonotype was seen at least ten times. The antigen is unknown. This CDR3 region has 15 residues. With 6 bases removed from V and 5 bases from J, the gap between germline ends came to 17 bases. Germline CDR1 reads MNHNS; CDR2 reads SASEGT. Whole-study results and caveats: Ubiquitous expanded tumor TCRs were observed in blood more at resection than follow-up.

The TCR comes from a female donor with early-stage non-small cell lung cancer. The V call is TRBV6-1, the J call TRBJ1-5; D is perhaps TRBD1 (6 bases). This material consisted of PBMCs, taken at surgery. CDR3 sequence: CASRSGAPGHQPQHF. CDR3 sequence (DNA): TGTGCCAGCAGGTCGGGGGCCCCCGGGCATCAGCCCCAGCATTTT.